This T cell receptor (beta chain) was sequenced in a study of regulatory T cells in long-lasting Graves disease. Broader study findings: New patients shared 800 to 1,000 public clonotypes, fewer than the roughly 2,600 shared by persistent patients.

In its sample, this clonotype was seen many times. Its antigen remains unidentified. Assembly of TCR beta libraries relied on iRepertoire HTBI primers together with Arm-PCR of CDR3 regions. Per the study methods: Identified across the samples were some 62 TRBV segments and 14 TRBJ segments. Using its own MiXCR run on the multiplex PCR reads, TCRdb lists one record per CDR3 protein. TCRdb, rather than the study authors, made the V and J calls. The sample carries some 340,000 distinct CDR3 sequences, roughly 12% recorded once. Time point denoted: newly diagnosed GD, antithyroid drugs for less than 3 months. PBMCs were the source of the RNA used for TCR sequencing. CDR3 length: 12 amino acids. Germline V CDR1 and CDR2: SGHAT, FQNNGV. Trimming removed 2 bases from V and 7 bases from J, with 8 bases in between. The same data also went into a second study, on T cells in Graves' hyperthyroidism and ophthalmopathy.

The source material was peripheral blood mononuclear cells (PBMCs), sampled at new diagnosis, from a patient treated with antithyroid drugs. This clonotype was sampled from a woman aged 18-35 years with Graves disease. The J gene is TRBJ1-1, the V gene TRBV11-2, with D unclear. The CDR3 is CASSLMSSEAFF. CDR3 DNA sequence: TGTGCCAGCAGCTTAATGAGCAGTGAAGCTTTCTTT.